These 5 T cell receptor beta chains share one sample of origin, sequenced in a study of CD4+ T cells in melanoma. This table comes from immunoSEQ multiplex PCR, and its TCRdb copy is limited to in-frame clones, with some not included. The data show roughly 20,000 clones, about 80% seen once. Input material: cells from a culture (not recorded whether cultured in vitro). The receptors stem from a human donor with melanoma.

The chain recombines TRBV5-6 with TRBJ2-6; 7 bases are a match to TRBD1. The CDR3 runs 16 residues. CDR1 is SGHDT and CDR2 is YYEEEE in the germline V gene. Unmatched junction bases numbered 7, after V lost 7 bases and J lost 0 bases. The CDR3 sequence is CASRTGVDSGANVLTF. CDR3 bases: TGTGCCAGCCGGACAGGCGTAGACTCTGGGGCCAACGTCCTGACTTTC.

The CDR3 bases are TGCGCCAGCAGCTTGGGAAGCGGGGGGGCCTACGAGCAGTACTTC. It translates to CASSLGSGGAYEQYF. J is TRBJ2-7 and V is TRBV5-1; the match to TRBD2 covers 10 bases. The CDR3 loop spans 15 amino acids. Germline V gene lookup returns CDR1 SGHRS and CDR2 YFSETQ. Trimming took 0 bases from V and 2 from J; bases not matched to a gene: 2.

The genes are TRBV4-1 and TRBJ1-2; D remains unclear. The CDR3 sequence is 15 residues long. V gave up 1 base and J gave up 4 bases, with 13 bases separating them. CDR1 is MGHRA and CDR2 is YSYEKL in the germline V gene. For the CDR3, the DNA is TGCGCCAGCAGCCAAGGGGATGCGGGCCGCTATGGCTACACCTTC. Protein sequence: CASSQGDAGRYGYTF.

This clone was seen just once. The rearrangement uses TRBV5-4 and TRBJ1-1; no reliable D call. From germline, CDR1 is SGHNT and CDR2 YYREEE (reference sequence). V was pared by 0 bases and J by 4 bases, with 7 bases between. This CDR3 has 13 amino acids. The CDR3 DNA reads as TGTGCCAGCAGCTTGGTAGGGATCACTGAAGCTTTCTTT. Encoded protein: CASSLVGITEAFF.

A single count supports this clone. This CDR3 reads CASSLAEGGIGSGNTIYF. The CDR3 region has the DNA TGCGCCAGCAGCTTGGCCGAAGGGGGGATCGGCTCTGGAAACACCATATATTTT. This sequence joins TRBV5-1 and TRBJ1-3, with D maybe TRBD1 (6 bases). Trimming took 0 bases from V and 0 from J, leaving 16 bases between them. This CDR3 has 18 amino acids. CDR1 SGHRS and CDR2 YFSETQ come from the germline V gene.